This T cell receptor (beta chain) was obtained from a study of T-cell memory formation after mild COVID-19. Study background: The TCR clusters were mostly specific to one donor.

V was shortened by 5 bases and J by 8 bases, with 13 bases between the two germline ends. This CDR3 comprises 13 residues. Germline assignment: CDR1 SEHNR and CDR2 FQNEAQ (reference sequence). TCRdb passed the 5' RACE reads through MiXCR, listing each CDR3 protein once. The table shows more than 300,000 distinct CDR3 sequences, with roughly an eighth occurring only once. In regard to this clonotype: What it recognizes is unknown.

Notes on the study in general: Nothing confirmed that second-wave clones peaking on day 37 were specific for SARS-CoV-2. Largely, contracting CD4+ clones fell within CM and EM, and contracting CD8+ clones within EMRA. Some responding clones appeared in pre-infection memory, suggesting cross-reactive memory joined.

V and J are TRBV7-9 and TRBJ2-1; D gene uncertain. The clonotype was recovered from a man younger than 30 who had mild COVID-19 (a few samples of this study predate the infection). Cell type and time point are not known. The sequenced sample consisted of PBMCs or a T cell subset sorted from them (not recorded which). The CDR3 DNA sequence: TGTGCCAGCAGCCCCCCTCTAAGCTATGAGCAGTTCTTC. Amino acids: CASSPPLSYEQFF.